This T cell receptor beta chain was identified in a study of molecular identifiers for immune sequencing clone quantification. Study-level points and caveats: In naive cells, under 1% of molecules belonged to clones above 20 RNA copies, against over 99% in effector cells.

For naive CD8 T cells, sorting used the CD8+CD4-CCR7+CD45RA+ phenotype. This clonotype appeared a few times. The antigen remains unidentified. One end of the junction does not line up with germline, which may come from a read error. CDR3 length: 12 residues. The germline CDR1 and CDR2 sequences are MNHEY and SVGEGT. TCRdb processed the PCR reads anew with MiXCR; each CDR3 protein has one entry. The sample holds about 640,000 distinct CDR3 sequences, just under 20% seen once. The rearrangement joins TRBV6-2 or TRBV6-3 to TRBJ2-1; no reliable D call. The specimen was naive CD8+ T cells from blood, with Jurkat cell RNA spiked in. As for subset: FACS-sorted CD8+CD4-CCR7+CD45RA+ naive T cells. The source is a human donor in good health. Some libraries in this study had Jurkat cell RNA spiked in. CDR3 sequence: CAGSLGRDEQFF. DNA of the CDR3: TGTGCCGGCAGTTTAGGTAGGGATGAGCAGTTCTTC.